The entry that follows covers one T cell receptor (beta chain) sequence. The antigen remains undetermined. Germline CDR1 reads DFQATT; CDR2 reads SNEGSKA (reference sequence). J gave up 6 bases and V 6 bases, and 11 bases lay outside the gene matches. The CDR3 covers 14 residues. This sample was included in a study of CD8+CD57+ T cells in acquired aplastic anemia. At the level of the study: Sorted CD4+ and CD8+ cells gave an average of roughly 3.2 ug of DNA.

All sequencing subjects had displayed CD8+CD57+ cell expansion on flow cytometry. A severe acquired aplastic anemia diagnosis applied to all patients. According to the study, genomic DNA was the template for TCR beta VDJ and CDR3 profiling. TCRdb redid the calling of the reads with MiXCR, one entry per CDR3 protein. The table includes more than 150,000 distinct CDR3 sequences, around 50% detected once. Findings and limits, study-wide: For CD8+ Simpson's diversity, patients and controls showed no significant difference. Overlap between patients and controls comprised about 28 CD8+ CDR3 sequences.

Sequenced material: sorted CD4+, CD8+, or CD8+CD57+ T cells (not recorded which) from PBMCs. The sequence derives from a human donor with aplastic anemia. V gene TRBV20-1 combines with J gene TRBJ1-5; 7 nucleotides line up with TRBD1. CDR3 amino acids: CSASSSDRAQPQHF. In DNA form, the CDR3 reads TGCAGTGCCAGCAGTTCTGACAGGGCTCAGCCCCAGCATTTT.